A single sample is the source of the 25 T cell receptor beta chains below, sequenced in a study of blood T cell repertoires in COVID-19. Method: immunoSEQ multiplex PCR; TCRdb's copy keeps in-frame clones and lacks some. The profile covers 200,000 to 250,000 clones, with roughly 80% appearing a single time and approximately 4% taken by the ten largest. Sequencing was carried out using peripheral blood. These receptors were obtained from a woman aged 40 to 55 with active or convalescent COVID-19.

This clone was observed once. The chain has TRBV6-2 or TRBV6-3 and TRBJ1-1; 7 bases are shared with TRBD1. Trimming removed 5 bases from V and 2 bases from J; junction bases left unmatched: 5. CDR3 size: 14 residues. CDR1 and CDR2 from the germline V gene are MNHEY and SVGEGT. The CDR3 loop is CASSTGQINTEAFF. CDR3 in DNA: TGTGCCAGCAGTACGGGACAGATAAACACTGAAGCTTTCTTT.

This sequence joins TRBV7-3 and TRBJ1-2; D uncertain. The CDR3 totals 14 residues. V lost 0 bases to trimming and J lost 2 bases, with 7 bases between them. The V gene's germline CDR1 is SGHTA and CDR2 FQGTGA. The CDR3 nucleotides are TGTGCCAGCAGCTTAACGGGCAGCAACTATGGCTACACCTTC. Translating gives CASSLTGSNYGYTF.

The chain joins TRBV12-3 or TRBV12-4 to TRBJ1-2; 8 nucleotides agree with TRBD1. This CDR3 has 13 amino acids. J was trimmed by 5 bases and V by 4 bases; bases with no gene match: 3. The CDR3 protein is CASSSGQEYGYTF. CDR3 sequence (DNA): TGTGCCAGCAGTTCGGGACAGGAGTATGGCTACACCTTC.

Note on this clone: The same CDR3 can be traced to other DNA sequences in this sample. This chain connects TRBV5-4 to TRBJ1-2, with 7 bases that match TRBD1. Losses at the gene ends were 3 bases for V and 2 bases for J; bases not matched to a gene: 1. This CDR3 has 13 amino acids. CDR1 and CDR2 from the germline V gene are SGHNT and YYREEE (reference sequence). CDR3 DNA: TGTGCCAGCAGCTCGACAGGGAACTATGGCTACACCTTC. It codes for CASSSTGNYGYTF.

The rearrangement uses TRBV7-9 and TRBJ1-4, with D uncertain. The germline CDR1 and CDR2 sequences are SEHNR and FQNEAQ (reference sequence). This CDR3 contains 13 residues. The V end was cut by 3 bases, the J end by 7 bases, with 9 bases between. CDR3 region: CASSFTGSEKLFF. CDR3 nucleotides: TGTGCCAGCAGCTTTACCGGGAGTGAAAAACTGTTTTTT.

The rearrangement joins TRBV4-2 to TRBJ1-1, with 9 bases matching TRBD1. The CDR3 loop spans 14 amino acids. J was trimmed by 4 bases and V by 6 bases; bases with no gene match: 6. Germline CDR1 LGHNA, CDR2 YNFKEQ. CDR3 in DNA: TGTGCCAGCAGTAAACAGGGGGCGGTCACTGAAGCTTTCTTT. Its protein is CASSKQGAVTEAFF.

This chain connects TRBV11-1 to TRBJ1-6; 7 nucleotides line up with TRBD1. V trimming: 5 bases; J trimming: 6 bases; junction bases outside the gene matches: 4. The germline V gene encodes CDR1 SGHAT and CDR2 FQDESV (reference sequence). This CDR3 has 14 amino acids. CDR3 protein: CASSQDRVNSPLHF. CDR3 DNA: TGTGCCAGCAGCCAAGACAGGGTTAATTCACCCCTCCACTTT.

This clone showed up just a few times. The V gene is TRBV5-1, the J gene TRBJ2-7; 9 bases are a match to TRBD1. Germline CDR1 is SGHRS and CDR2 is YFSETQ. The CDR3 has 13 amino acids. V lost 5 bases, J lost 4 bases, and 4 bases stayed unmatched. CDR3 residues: CASSIGTGYEQYF. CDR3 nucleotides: TGCGCCAGCAGTATCGGGACAGGGTACGAGCAGTACTTC.

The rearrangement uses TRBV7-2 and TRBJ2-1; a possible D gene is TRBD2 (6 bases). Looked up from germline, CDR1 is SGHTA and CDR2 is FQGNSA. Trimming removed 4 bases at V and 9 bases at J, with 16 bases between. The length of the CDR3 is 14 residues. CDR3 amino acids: CASSSRRGGVEQFF. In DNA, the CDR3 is TGTGCCAGCAGCTCCCGTCGTGGCGGGGTTGAGCAGTTCTTC.

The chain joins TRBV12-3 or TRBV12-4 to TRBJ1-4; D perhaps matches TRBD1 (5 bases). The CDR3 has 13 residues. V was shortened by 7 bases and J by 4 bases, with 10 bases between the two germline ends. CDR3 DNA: TGTGCCAGCAATGGGGGGAATAATGAAAAACTGTTTTTT. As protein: CASNGGNNEKLFF.

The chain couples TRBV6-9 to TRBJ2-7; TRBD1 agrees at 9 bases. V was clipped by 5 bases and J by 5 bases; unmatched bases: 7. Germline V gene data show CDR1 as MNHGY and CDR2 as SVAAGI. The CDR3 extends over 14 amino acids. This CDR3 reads CASSQQGAGDEQYV. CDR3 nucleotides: TGTGCCAGCAGTCAACAGGGGGCTGGAGACGAGCAGTACGTC.

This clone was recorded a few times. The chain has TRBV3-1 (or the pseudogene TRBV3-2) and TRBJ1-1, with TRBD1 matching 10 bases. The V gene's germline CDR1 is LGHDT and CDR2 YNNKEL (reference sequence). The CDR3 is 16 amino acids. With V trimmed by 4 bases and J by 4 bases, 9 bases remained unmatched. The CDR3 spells CASSPRQGAQATEAFF. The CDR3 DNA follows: TGTGCCAGCAGCCCCAGACAGGGGGCGCAGGCCACTGAAGCTTTCTTT.

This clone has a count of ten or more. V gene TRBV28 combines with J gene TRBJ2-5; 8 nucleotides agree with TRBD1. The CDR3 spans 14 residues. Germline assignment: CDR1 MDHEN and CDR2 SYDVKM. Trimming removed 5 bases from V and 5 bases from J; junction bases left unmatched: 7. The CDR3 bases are TGTGCCAGCAGTCTCTCAGGGGGCGCGGAGACCCAGTACTTC. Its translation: CASSLSGGAETQYF. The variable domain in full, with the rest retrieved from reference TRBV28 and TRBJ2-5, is DVKVTQSSRYLVKRTGEKVFLECVQDMDHENMFWYRQDPGLGLRLIYFSYDVKMKEKGDIPEGYSVSREKKERFSLILESASTNQTSMYLCASSLSGGAETQYFGPGTRLLVL.

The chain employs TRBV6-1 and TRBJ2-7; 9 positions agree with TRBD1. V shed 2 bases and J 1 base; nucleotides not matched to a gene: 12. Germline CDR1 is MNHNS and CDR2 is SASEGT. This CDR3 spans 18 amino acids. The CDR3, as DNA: TGTGCCAGCAGTGAACGGTGGGGAGGACAGGGGTTTTCCTACGAGCAGTACGTC. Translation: CASSERWGGQGFSYEQYV.

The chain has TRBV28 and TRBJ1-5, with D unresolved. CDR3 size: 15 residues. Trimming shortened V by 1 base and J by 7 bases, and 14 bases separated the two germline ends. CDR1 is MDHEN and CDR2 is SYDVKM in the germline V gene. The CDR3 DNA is TGTGCCAGCAGTTTATTAAGTCGAGGTTTCCAGCCCCAGCATTTT. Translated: CASSLLSRGFQPQHF. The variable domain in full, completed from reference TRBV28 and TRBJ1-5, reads DVKVTQSSRYLVKRTGEKVFLECVQDMDHENMFWYRQDPGLGLRLIYFSYDVKMKEKGDIPEGYSVSREKKERFSLILESASTNQTSMYLCASSLLSRGFQPQHFGDGTRLSIL.

The CDR3 reads CASSPGLLTLSGANVLTF. DNA of the CDR3: TGTGCCAGCTCACCTGGACTGTTAACCCTCTCTGGGGCCAACGTCCTGACTTTC. The chain carries TRBV18 and TRBJ2-6; weak D call: TRBD2 (5 bases). Germline V CDR1 and CDR2: KGHSH, LQKENI. The CDR3 loop spans 18 amino acids. The V gene lost 3 bases and the J gene lost 0 bases, with 15 bases spanning the gap.

CDR3 DNA sequence: TGTGCCAGCAGCCACGGTTCGGGACTCCTGCTCTCCTACGAGCAGTACTTC. It encodes CASSHGSGLLLSYEQYF. The chain employs TRBV3-1 (or the pseudogene TRBV3-2) and TRBJ2-7; perhaps TRBD2 as D (6 bases). CDR3 length: 17 amino acids. V lost 3 bases to trimming and J lost 0 bases, with 18 bases between them. Germline lookup yields CDR1 LGHDT and CDR2 YNNKEL (reference sequence).

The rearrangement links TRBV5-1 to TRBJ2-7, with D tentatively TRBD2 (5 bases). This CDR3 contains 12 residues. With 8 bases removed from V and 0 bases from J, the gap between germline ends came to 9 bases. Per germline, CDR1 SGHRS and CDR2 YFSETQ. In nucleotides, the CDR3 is TGCGCCAGTCGTGGGAGCTCCTACGAGCAGTACTTC. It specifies CASRGSSYEQYF.

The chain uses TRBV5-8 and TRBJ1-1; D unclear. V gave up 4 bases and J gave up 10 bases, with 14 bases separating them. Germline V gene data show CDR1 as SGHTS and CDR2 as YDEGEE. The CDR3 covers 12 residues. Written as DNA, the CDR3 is TGTGCCAGCAGCAATAAGGCTAGCGGAGCTTTCTTT. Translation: CASSNKASGAFF.

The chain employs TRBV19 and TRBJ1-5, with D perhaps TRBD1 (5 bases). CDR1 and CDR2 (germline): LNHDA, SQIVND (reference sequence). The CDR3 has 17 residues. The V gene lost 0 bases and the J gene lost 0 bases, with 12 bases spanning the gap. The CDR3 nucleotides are TGTGCCAGTAGTATAGAACCGGACAACTATAGCAATCAGCCCCAGCATTTT. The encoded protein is CASSIEPDNYSNQPQHF.

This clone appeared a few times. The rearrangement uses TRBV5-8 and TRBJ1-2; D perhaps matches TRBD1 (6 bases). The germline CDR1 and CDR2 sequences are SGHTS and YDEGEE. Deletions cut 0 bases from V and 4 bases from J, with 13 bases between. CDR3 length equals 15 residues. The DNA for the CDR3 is TGTGCCAGCAGCTTGGGAGACAGGAACTTCTATGGCTACACCTTC. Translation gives CASSLGDRNFYGYTF. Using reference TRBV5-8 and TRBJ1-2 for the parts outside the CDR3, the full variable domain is EAGVTQSPTHLIKTRGQQATLRCSPISGHTSVYWYQQALGLGLQFLLWYDEGEERNRGNFPPRFSGRQFPNYSSELNVNALELEDSALYLCASSLGDRNFYGYTFGSGTRLTVV.

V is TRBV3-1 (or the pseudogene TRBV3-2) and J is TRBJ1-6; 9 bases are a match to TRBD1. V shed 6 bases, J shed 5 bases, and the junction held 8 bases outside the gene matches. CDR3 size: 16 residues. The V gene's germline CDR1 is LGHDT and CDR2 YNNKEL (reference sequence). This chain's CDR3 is CASRPRDRVDNSPLHF. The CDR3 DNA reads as TGTGCCAGCAGGCCCCGGGACAGGGTAGATAATTCACCCCTCCACTTT.

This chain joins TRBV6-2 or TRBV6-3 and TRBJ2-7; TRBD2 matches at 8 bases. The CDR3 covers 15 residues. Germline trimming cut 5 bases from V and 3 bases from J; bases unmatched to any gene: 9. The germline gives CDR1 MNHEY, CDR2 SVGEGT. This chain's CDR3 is CASSTGIAGYYEQYV. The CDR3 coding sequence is TGTGCCAGCAGTACCGGTATAGCGGGGTACTACGAGCAGTACGTC.

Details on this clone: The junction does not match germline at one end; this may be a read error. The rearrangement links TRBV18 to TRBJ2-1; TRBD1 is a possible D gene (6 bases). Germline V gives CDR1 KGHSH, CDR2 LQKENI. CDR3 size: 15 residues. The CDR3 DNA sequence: TGTGCCAGCTCATCACCCAGGGGTCTCTACAATGAGCAGTTCTTC. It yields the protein CASSSPRGLYNEQFF.

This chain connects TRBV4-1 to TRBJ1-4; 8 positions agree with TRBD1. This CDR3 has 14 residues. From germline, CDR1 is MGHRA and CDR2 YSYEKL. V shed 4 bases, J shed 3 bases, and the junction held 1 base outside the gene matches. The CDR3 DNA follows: TGCGCCAGCAGCCTGACAGGGGCTAATGAAAAACTGTTTTTT. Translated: CASSLTGANEKLFF.